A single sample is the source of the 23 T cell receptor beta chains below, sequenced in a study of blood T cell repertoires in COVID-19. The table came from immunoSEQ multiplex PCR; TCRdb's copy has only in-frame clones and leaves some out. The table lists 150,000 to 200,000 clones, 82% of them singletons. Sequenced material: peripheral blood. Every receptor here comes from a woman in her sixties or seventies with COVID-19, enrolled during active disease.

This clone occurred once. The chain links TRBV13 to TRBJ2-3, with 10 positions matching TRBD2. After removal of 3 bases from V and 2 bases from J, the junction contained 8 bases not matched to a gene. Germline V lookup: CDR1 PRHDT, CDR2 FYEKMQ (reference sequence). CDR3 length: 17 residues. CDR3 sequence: CASSLLKLAGNTDTQYF. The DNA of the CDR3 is TGTGCCAGCAGCTTGCTCAAACTAGCGGGGAACACAGATACGCAGTATTTT.

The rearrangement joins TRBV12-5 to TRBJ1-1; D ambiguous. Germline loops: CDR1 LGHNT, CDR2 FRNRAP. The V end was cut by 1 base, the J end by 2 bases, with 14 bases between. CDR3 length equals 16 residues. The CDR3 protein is CASGLGGLGPNTEAFF. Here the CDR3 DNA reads TGTGCTAGTGGTTTGGGAGGGTTAGGGCCCAACACTGAAGCTTTCTTT.

This CDR3 reads CATRDLGAHQPQHF. CDR3 bases: TGTGCCACCAGGGACCTGGGGGCCCATCAGCCCCAGCATTTT. V gene TRBV15 combines with J gene TRBJ1-5, with a tentative D call TRBD1 (6 bases). V gave up 6 bases and J gave up 5 bases, with 14 bases separating them. CDR1 is LNHNV and CDR2 is YYDKDF in the germline V gene (reference sequence). The CDR3 has 14 residues.

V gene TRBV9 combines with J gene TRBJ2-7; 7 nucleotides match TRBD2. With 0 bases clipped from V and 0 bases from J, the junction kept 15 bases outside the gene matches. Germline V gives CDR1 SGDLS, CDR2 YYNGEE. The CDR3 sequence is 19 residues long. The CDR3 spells CASSVGMGESGGFSYEQYF. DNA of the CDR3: TGTGCCAGCAGCGTAGGAATGGGGGAGTCGGGGGGATTCTCCTACGAGCAGTACTTC.

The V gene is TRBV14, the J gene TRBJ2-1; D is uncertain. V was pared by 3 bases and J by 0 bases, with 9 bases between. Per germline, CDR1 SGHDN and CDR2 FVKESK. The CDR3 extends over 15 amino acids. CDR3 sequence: CASSHRLSSYNEQFF. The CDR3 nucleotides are TGTGCCAGCAGCCATAGATTAAGCTCCTACAATGAGCAGTTCTTC.

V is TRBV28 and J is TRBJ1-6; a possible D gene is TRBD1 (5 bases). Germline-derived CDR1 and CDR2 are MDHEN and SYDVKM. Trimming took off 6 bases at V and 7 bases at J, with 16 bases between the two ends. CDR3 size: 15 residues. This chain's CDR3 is CASSYRSGWNSPLHF. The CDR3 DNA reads TGTGCCAGCAGCTACCGGTCAGGGTGGAATTCACCCCTCCACTTT.

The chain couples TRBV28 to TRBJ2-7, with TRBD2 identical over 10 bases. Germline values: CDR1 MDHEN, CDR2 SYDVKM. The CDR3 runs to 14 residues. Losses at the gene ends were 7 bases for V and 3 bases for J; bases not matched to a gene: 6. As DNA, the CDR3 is TGTGCCAGCAAAATAGCGGGAGGTAACTACGAGCAGTACTTC. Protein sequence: CASKIAGGNYEQYF.

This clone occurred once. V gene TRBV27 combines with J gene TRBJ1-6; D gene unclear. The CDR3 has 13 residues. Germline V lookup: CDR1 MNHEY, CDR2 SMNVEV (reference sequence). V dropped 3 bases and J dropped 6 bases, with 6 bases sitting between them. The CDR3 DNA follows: TGTGCCAGCAGTTTTACGGGTAATTCACCCCTCCACTTT. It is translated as CASSFTGNSPLHF.

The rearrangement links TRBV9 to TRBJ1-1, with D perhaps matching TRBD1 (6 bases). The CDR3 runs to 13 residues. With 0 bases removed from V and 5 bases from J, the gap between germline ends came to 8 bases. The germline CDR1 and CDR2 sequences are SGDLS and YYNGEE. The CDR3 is CASSVGRGTEAFF. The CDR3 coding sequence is TGTGCCAGCAGCGTAGGTAGGGGGACTGAAGCTTTCTTT.

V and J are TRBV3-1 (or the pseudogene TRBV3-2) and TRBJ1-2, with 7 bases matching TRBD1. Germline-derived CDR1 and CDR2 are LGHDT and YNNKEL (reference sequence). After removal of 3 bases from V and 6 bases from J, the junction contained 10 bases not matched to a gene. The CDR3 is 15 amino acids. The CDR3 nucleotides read TGTGCCAGCAGCCACCGGGACAGAGCAACTCATGGCTACACCTTC. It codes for CASSHRDRATHGYTF.

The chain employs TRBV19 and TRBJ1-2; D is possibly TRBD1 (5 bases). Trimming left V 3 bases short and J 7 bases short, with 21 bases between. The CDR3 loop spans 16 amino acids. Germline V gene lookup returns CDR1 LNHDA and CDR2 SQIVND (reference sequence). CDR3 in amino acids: CASSMGGPGKGSGYTF. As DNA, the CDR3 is TGTGCCAGTAGTATGGGGGGACCTGGTAAGGGATCTGGCTACACCTTC.

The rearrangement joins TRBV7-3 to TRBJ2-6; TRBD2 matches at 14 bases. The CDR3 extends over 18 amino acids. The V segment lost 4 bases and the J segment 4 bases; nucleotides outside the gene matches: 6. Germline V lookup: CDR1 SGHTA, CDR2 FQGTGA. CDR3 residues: CASSSGLAGDRGANVLTF. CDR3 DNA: TGTGCCAGCAGCTCGGGACTAGCGGGAGACAGGGGGGCCAACGTCCTGACTTTC.

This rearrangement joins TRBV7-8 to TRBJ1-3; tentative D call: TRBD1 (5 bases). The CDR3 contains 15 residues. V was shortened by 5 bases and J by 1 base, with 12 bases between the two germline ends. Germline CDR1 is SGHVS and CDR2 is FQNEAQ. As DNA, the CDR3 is TGTGCCAGCAGCCATCCTCGGGGGTCTGGAAACACCATATATTTT. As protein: CASSHPRGSGNTIYF. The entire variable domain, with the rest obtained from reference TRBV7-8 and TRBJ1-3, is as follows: GAGVSQSPRYKVAKRGQDVALRCDPISGHVSLFWYQQALGQGPEFLTYFQNEAQLDKSGLPSDRFFAERPEGSVSTLKIQRTQQEDSAVYLCASSHPRGSGNTIYFGEGSWLTVV.

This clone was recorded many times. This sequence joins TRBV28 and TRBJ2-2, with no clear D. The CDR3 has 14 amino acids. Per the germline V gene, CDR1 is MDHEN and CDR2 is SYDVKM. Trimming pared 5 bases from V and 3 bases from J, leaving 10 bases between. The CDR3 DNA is TGTGCCAGCAGTCCCCCAACAGACACCGGGGAGCTGTTTTTT. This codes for CASSPPTDTGELFF.

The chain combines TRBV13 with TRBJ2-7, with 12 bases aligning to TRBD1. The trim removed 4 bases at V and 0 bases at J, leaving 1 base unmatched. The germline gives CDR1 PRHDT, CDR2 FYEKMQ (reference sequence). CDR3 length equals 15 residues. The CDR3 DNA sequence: TGTGCCAGCAGCTCGGGACAGGGGGCCTCCTACGAGCAGTACTTC. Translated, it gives CASSSGQGASYEQYF.

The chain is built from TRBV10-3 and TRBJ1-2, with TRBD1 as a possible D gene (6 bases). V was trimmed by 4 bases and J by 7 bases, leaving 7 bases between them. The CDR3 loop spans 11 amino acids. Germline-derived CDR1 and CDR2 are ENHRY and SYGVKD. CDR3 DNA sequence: TGTGCCATCAGTGGCAGGGGTGGCTACACCTTC. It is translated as CAISGRGGYTF.

The CDR3 loop is CASSPDRGFGELFF. The CDR3 DNA reads TGTGCCAGCAGCCCCGACAGGGGTTTCGGGGAGCTGTTTTTT. This chain joins TRBV2 and TRBJ2-2; 8 bases are a match to TRBD1. CDR3 length equals 14 residues. Germline-derived CDR1 and CDR2 are SNHLY and FYNNEI. Trimming removed 6 bases from V and 7 bases from J; junction bases left unmatched: 7. Using reference TRBV2 and TRBJ2-2 for the parts outside the CDR3, the full variable domain is EPEVTQTPSHQVTQMGQEVILRCVPISNHLYFYWYRQILGQKVEFLVSFYNNEISEKSEIFDDQFSVERPDGSNFTLKIRSTKLEDSAMYFCASSPDRGFGELFFGEGSRLTVL.

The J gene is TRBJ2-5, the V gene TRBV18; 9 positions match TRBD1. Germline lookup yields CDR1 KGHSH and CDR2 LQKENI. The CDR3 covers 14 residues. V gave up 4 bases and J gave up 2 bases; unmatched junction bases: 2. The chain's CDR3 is CASSLGTGQETQYF. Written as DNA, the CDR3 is TGTGCCAGCTCACTGGGGACAGGGCAAGAGACCCAGTACTTC. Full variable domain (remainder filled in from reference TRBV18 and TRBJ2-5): NAGVMQNPRHLVRRRGQEARLRCSPMKGHSHVYWYRQLPEEGLKFMVYLQKENIIDESGMPKERFSAEFPKEGPSILRIQQVVRGDSAAYFCASSLGTGQETQYFGPGTRLLVL.

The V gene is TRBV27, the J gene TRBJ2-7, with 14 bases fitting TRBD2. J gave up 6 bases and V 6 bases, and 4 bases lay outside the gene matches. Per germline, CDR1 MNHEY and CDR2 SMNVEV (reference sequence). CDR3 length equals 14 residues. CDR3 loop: CASRTSGRVSEQYF. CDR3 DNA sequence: TGTGCCAGCAGGACTAGCGGGAGGGTATCCGAGCAGTACTTC.

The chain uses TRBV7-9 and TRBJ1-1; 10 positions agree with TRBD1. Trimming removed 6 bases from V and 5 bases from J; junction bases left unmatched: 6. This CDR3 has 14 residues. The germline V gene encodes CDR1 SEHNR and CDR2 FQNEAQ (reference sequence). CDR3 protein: CASRFGQGETEAFF. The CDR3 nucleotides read TGTGCCAGCAGATTCGGACAGGGGGAGACTGAAGCTTTCTTT.

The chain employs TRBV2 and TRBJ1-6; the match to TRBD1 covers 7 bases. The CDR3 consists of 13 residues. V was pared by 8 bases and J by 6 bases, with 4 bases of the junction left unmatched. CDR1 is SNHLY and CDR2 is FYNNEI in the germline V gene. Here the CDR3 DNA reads TGTGCCAGCGCGACAGGGAGTAATTCACCCCTCCACTTT. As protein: CASATGSNSPLHF. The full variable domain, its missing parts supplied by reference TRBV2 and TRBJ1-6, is EPEVTQTPSHQVTQMGQEVILRCVPISNHLYFYWYRQILGQKVEFLVSFYNNEISEKSEIFDDQFSVERPDGSNFTLKIRSTKLEDSAMYFCASATGSNSPLHFGNGTRLTVT.

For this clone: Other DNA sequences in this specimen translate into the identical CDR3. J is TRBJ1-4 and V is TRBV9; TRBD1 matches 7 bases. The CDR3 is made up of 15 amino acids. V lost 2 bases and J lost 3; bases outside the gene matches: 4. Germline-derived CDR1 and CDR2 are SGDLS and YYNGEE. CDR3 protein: CASSVTGTANEKLFF. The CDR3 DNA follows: TGTGCCAGCAGCGTGACCGGGACAGCTAATGAAAAACTGTTTTTT.

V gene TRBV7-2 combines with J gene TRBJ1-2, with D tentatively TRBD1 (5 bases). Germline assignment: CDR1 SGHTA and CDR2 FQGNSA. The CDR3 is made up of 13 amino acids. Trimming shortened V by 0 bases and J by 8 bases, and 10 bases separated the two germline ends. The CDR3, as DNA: TGTGCCAGCAGCTTAGCGTCGCGGACAGGCTACACCTTC. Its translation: CASSLASRTGYTF.